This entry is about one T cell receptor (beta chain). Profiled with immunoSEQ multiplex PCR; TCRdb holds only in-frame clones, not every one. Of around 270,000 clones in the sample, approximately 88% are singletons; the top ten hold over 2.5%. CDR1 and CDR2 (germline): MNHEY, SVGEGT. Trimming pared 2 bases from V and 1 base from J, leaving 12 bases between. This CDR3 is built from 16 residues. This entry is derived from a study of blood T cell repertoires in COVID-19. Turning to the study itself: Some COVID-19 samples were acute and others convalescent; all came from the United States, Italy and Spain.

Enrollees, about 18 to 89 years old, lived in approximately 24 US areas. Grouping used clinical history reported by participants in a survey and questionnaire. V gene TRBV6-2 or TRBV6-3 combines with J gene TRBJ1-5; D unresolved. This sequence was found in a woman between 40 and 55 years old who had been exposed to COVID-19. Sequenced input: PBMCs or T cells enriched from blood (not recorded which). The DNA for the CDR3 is TGTGCCAGCAGTTACCTATCGCGGGGAAGCAATCAGCCCCAGCATTTT. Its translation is CASSYLSRGSNQPQHF.